Following are 9 T cell receptor beta chains from one sample sequenced in a study of prognosis after radiotherapy for stage I lung cancer. Genomic DNA was the source, and TCR beta CDR3 was amplified from it by two-round multiplex PCR. The use of primers specific to each TRBV and TRBJ gene characterized first-round PCR. Each CDR3 protein is one row after TCRdb ran MiXCR on the multiplex PCR reads. The sample comprises some 38,000 distinct CDR3 sequences, roughly a quarter of which are singletons, and 25% to 30% rests with the top ten. Material: PBMCs, obtained before or after stereotactic body radiation therapy (not recorded which). The source is a donor over 45 with non-small cell lung cancer.

For this clonotype: Sequence at one end of the junction differs from germline and may be a read error. CDR3 bases: TGTGCCAGCAGTTTTCGGGACAGGGTGTCGGGGGCTTCACCCCTCCACTTC. Translation: CASSFRDRVSGASPLHF. The chain links TRBV6-9 to TRBJ1-6; 9 bases are shared with TRBD1. Looked up from germline, CDR1 is MNHGY and CDR2 is SVAAGI. The CDR3 spans 17 residues.

This clonotype was found many times. V usage is TRBV12-3 or TRBV12-4 and J usage is TRBJ1-1; 9 bases map to TRBD1. V lost 6 bases, J lost 5 bases, and 7 bases stayed unmatched. This CDR3 spans 14 amino acids. The CDR3 region has the DNA TGTGCCAGCAGAACACAGGGGGCGGAAACTGAAGCTTTCTTT. This gives the protein CASRTQGAETEAFF.

This clonotype was counted ten times or more. The chain uses TRBV27 and TRBJ1-2, with TRBD1 as a possible D gene (5 bases). Trimming removed 4 bases at V and 0 bases at J, with 15 bases between. The CDR3 sequence is 16 residues long. Germline-derived CDR1 and CDR2 are MNHEY and SMNVEV (reference sequence). The CDR3 region is CASSSRQYSPNYGYTF. DNA for the CDR3: TGTGCCAGCAGTTCTCGACAGTATAGCCCTAACTATGGCTACACCTTC.

This clonotype was recorded at least ten times. V is TRBV28 and J is TRBJ1-4; 8 bases match TRBD1. The CDR3 is 14 amino acids. V lost 7 bases and J lost 8; bases outside the gene matches: 9. CDR1 MDHEN and CDR2 SYDVKM come from the germline V gene. CDR3: CASIHRGKGEKLFF. The CDR3 DNA reads TGTGCCAGCATTCACAGGGGGAAAGGGGAAAAACTGTTTTTT.

At least ten counts were recorded for this clonotype. The gene calls are TRBV7-9 and TRBJ1-4, with D possibly being TRBD1 (6 bases). Germline-derived CDR1 and CDR2 are SEHNR and FQNEAQ (reference sequence). The CDR3 spans 13 residues. V was trimmed by 11 bases and J by 2 bases, leaving 12 bases between them. The DNA of the CDR3 is TGTGCCGCCCAGGGGAATACTAATGAAAAACTGTTTTTT. It codes for CAAQGNTNEKLFF.

This chain connects TRBV5-1 to TRBJ2-5; D possibly uses TRBD1 or TRBD2 (6 bases each). CDR1 is SGHRS, CDR2 YFSETQ, per germline. V lost 4 bases, J lost 5 bases, and 24 bases lay in between. This CDR3 region has 17 residues. CDR3: CASSPSRRRERGETQYF. The CDR3 bases are TGCGCCAGCAGCCCATCACGACGGAGGGAGAGGGGGGAGACCCAGTACTTC.

This clonotype was observed many times. This chain connects TRBV5-8 to TRBJ1-4, with a possible D match to TRBD1 (6 bases). Trimming shortened V by 5 bases and J by 5 bases, and 13 bases separated the two germline ends. CDR3 length: 14 residues. From germline, CDR1 is SGHTS and CDR2 YDEGEE. CDR3 sequence: CASRLGQLNEKLFF. The CDR3 DNA is TGTGCCAGCAGACTTGGACAGCTAAATGAAAAACTGTTTTTT.

Ten or more counts support this clonotype. This rearrangement joins TRBV2 to TRBJ2-3; 7 bases align to TRBD1. This CDR3 is 13 amino acids long. CDR1 and CDR2 (germline): SNHLY, FYNNEI. V gave up 8 bases and J gave up 5 bases; unmatched junction bases: 7. The CDR3 DNA follows: TGTGCCAGCGGTAGGGGGCCCGGAGATACGCAGTATTTT. Translation gives CASGRGPGDTQYF.

J is TRBJ2-7 and V is TRBV18; TRBD1 aligns across 12 bases. V dropped 0 bases and J dropped 7; count of bases not matched to a gene: 4. The CDR3 length is 15 residues. CDR1 and CDR2 from the germline V gene are KGHSH and LQKENI. The CDR3 spells CASSPPGQGAQEQYF. DNA for the CDR3: TGTGCCAGCTCACCACCGGGACAGGGGGCGCAGGAGCAGTACTTC.